A single sample is the source of the 30 T cell receptor beta chains below, sequenced in a study of shared clonotypes between healthy human individuals. Only in-frame clones appear in the TCRdb table, and some are missing; sequencing was by immunoSEQ multiplex PCR. The repertoire has 520,000 or so clones, approximately 79% of them found once; the top ten carry around 13%. Sequencing was done on a sample of PBMCs. These receptors originate from a woman aged 40 to 50 in good health. Some clones in this sample may be carry-over from other donors' samples.

The chain links TRBV9 to TRBJ2-7, with D possibly being TRBD2 (6 bases). Germline assignment: CDR1 SGDLS and CDR2 YYNGEE. CDR3 length: 16 residues. V lost 4 bases and J lost 1, with 18 bases in between. The CDR3 region has the DNA TGTGCCAGCAGCCCCCACCCATCGGACTATTCCTACGAGCAGTACTTC. It is translated as CASSPHPSDYSYEQYF.

The chain recombines TRBV2 with TRBJ2-7; 7 bases match TRBD2. The V and J ends lost 8 bases and 0 bases, in that order; junction bases with no gene match: 4. Germline V gene data show CDR1 as SNHLY and CDR2 as FYNNEI. There are 13 residues in the CDR3. Written as DNA, the CDR3 is TGTGCCAGCCTGAGGGACTACTCCTACGAGCAGTACTTC. This translates into CASLRDYSYEQYF.

This chain joins TRBV30 and TRBJ2-2; maybe TRBD2 (5 bases). Germline V gene data show CDR1 as GTSNPN and CDR2 as SVGIG (reference sequence). V lost 8 bases and J 4 bases, leaving 17 bases between the germline ends. The CDR3 loop spans 14 amino acids. CDR3 sequence reads: CANQRVTGTGELFF. As DNA, the CDR3 is TGTGCCAACCAGAGGGTGACGGGCACCGGGGAGCTGTTTTTT.

The V gene is TRBV5-1, the J gene TRBJ1-4, with no clear D. V was cut by 1 base and J by 2 bases, with 3 bases left in between. The CDR3 has 13 residues. Germline assignment: CDR1 SGHRS and CDR2 YFSETQ. DNA of the CDR3: TGCGCCAGCAGCTTGTTCACTAATGAAAAACTGTTTTTT. This sequence encodes CASSLFTNEKLFF.

The chain recombines TRBV5-4 with TRBJ2-1, with a tentative D call TRBD1 (5 bases). Germline CDR1 SGHNT, CDR2 YYREEE (reference sequence). This CDR3 is 14 amino acids long. The V end was cut by 4 bases, the J end by 7 bases, with 15 bases between. The CDR3 DNA reads as TGTGCCAGCAGCCCAAAAGGACAAGGGAATGAGCAGTTCTTC. This sequence encodes CASSPKGQGNEQFF.

The V call is TRBV7-2, the J call TRBJ1-5; D may be TRBD1 (6 bases). CDR1 SGHTA and CDR2 FQGNSA come from the germline V gene. V was shortened by 5 bases and J by 5 bases, with 16 bases between the two germline ends. The CDR3 contains 15 residues. The CDR3 nucleotides are TGTGCCAGCAGCCTCCTGGACAGTTTGGATCAGCCCCAGCATTTT. It codes for CASSLLDSLDQPQHF.

The chain combines TRBV30 with TRBJ1-2, with D possibly being TRBD1 (5 bases). The CDR3 is made up of 12 amino acids. The germline V gene has CDR1 GTSNPN and CDR2 SVGIG (reference sequence). CDR3 sequence reads: CAYRDGNYGYTF. The CDR3, as DNA: TGTGCGTACCGGGACGGTAACTATGGCTACACCTTC.

A few counts support this clone. V usage is TRBV27 and J usage is TRBJ1-1; the D gene is possibly TRBD1 (5 bases). Germline V gene sequence: CDR1 MNHEY, CDR2 SMNVEV (reference sequence). Trimming took off 2 bases at V and 8 bases at J, with 9 bases between the two ends. CDR3 length equals 12 residues. CDR3 residues: CASSLGRGEAFF. In DNA form, the CDR3 reads TGTGCCAGCAGTTTAGGGAGGGGCGAAGCTTTCTTT.

V usage is TRBV5-4 and J usage is TRBJ2-7; 10 bases are shared with TRBD1. Unmatched junction bases numbered 9, after V lost 3 bases and J lost 6 bases. The CDR3 extends over 15 amino acids. In germline, CDR1 is SGHNT, CDR2 YYREEE (reference sequence). The CDR3 is CASSWGTGEFGEQYF. CDR3 nucleotide sequence: TGTGCCAGCAGCTGGGGGACAGGGGAATTTGGCGAGCAGTACTTC.

The rearrangement joins TRBV5-4 to TRBJ1-1, with 10 bases identical to TRBD1. The CDR3 consists of 14 residues. The germline CDR1 and CDR2 sequences are SGHNT and YYREEE (reference sequence). V lost 4 bases, J lost 10 bases, and 10 bases stayed unmatched. DNA of the CDR3: TGTGCCAGCAGCACTACTGGACAGGGGGGGCGAGCTTTCTTT. Amino acid sequence: CASSTTGQGGRAFF.

This clone was counted a few times. This chain connects TRBV19 to TRBJ1-5; 8 bases align to TRBD1. Germline V gene data show CDR1 as LNHDA and CDR2 as SQIVND (reference sequence). J was trimmed by 6 bases and V by 6 bases; bases with no gene match: 19. CDR3 size: 18 residues. DNA of the CDR3: TGTGCCAGTAGGGATCGGACAGGGACACCCCGGGATGGTCAGCCCCAGCATTTT. It translates to CASRDRTGTPRDGQPQHF.

This clone was counted at least ten times. This sequence joins TRBV7-8 and TRBJ1-3; no definite D call. Germline CDR1 and CDR2: SGHVS and FQNEAQ. The CDR3 length is 15 residues. The germline V and J ends were trimmed by 1 base and 1 base, with 8 bases remaining between them. As DNA, the CDR3 is TGTGCCAGCAGCTTAGGAGTCCAATCTGGAAACACCATATATTTT. Translating gives CASSLGVQSGNTIYF.

The chain joins TRBV2 to TRBJ2-3, with TRBD1 matching 9 bases. CDR3 size: 16 residues. Per germline, CDR1 SNHLY and CDR2 FYNNEI. Trimming at V came to 6 bases and at J to 2 bases, leaving 9 bases not matched to a gene. This chain's CDR3 is CASRRDRETPTDTQYF. The CDR3 DNA sequence: TGTGCCAGCAGAAGGGACAGGGAAACTCCCACAGATACGCAGTATTTT. The whole variable domain, filled in from reference TRBV2 and TRBJ2-3, reads EPEVTQTPSHQVTQMGQEVILRCVPISNHLYFYWYRQILGQKVEFLVSFYNNEISEKSEIFDDQFSVERPDGSNFTLKIRSTKLEDSAMYFCASRRDRETPTDTQYFGPGTRLTVL.

The chain uses TRBV28 and TRBJ2-2; D unresolved. The V gene's germline CDR1 is MDHEN and CDR2 SYDVKM. V lost 2 bases to trimming and J lost 0 bases, with 7 bases between them. The CDR3 sequence is 15 residues long. CDR3 sequence (DNA): TGTGCCAGCAGTTTAACGCCGGCGAACACCGGGGAGCTGTTTTTT. This translates into CASSLTPANTGELFF.

This chain links TRBV7-2 with TRBJ2-1, with 11 bases that match TRBD2. The CDR3 covers 17 residues. CDR1 and CDR2 from the germline V gene are SGHTA and FQGNSA. The V and J ends lost 8 bases and 7 bases, in that order; junction bases with no gene match: 16. The CDR3 bases are TGTGCCAGCCATGTTGGGCTAGCGGGAGGAACTTGGAATGAGCAGTTCTTC. Residues: CASHVGLAGGTWNEQFF.

This chain uses TRBV12-5 with TRBJ1-1; D ambiguous. Trimming took 4 bases from V and 0 from J, leaving 27 bases between them. From germline, CDR1 is LGHNT and CDR2 FRNRAP. This CDR3 region has 20 residues. The CDR3 nucleotides read TGTGCTAGTGGTTCGGTCCCTTCCCAGGACTTCTTACCTATGAACACTGAAGCTTTCTTT. As protein: CASGSVPSQDFLPMNTEAFF.

The chain joins TRBV30 to TRBJ2-4; a weak D match, TRBD1 (5 bases). This CDR3 region has 14 residues. Trimming stripped 0 bases from V and 2 bases from J, with 8 bases between. Looked up from germline, CDR1 is GTSNPN and CDR2 is SVGIG (reference sequence). The CDR3 is CAWSVRGSKNIQYF. The CDR3 region has the DNA TGTGCCTGGAGTGTTAGGGGTTCCAAAAACATTCAGTACTTC.

The V and J genes are TRBV30 and TRBJ1-4; D gene ambiguous. The length of the CDR3 is 14 residues. Germline assignment: CDR1 GTSNPN and CDR2 SVGIG (reference sequence). V lost 4 bases to trimming and J lost 7 bases, with 16 bases between them. DNA for the CDR3: TGTGCCTGGAATAGAGGGCCGCCGGGTGAAAAACTGTTTTTT. Its translation: CAWNRGPPGEKLFF.

With respect to this clone: With a much larger clone just one base away, this may be a read error. The chain combines TRBV5-4 with TRBJ2-7; 11 positions agree with TRBD1. Germline CDR1 reads SGHNT; CDR2 reads YYREEE (reference sequence). This CDR3 region has 14 residues. The trim removed 3 bases at V and 3 bases at J, leaving 2 bases unmatched. The CDR3 sequence: CASSSGTGGYEQYF. CDR3 DNA: TGTGCCAGCAGCTCCGGGACAGGGGGCTACGAGCAGTACTTC. The full variable domain, rest sourced from reference TRBV5-4 and TRBJ2-7, is ETGVTQSPTHLIKTRGQQVTLRCSSQSGHNTVSWYQQALGQGPQFIFQYYREEENGRGNFPPRFSGLQFPNYSSELNVNALELDDSALYLCASSSGTGGYEQYFGPGTRLTVT.

The V and J genes are TRBV6-6 and TRBJ1-1; D is ambiguous. Trimming stripped 1 base from V and 1 base from J, with 13 bases between. The CDR3 covers 16 residues. CDR1 is MNHNY, CDR2 SVGAGI, per germline (reference sequence). CDR3: CASSYYPVPQNTEAFF. CDR3 DNA sequence: TGTGCCAGCAGTTACTACCCGGTCCCCCAGAACACTGAAGCTTTCTTT.

The chain employs TRBV6-1 and TRBJ1-1; 8 bases line up with TRBD1. V gave up 4 bases and J gave up 0 bases; unmatched junction bases: 10. From germline, CDR1 is MNHNS and CDR2 SASEGT. There are 17 residues in the CDR3. As DNA, the CDR3 is TGTGCCAGCAGTGCAGGACAGGGCAGGTTGATGAACACTGAAGCTTTCTTT. This gives the protein CASSAGQGRLMNTEAFF.

The chain links TRBV6-1 to TRBJ2-3; possibly TRBD1 for D (6 bases). Trimming shortened V by 5 bases and J by 3 bases, and 9 bases separated the two germline ends. The CDR3 is 13 residues long. Germline lookup yields CDR1 MNHNS and CDR2 SASEGT. The CDR3 DNA reads as TGTGCCAGCAGTACAGGGATAACAGATACGCAGTATTTT. Encoded protein: CASSTGITDTQYF.

This chain joins TRBV7-9 and TRBJ2-7, with TRBD2 matching 12 bases. Germline V gives CDR1 SEHNR, CDR2 FQNEAQ (reference sequence). V lost 3 bases to trimming and J lost 5 bases; unmatched junction nucleotides: 5. This CDR3 comprises 15 residues. In DNA, the CDR3 is TGTGCCAGCAGCTTCCTAGCGGGAGGGGGTGACGAGCAGTACTTC. Amino acids: CASSFLAGGGDEQYF.

This chain uses TRBV18 with TRBJ2-1, with a possible D match to TRBD2 (5 bases). The V and J ends lost 3 bases and 4 bases respectively, with 13 bases between them. CDR1 and CDR2 (germline): KGHSH, LQKENI. CDR3 length equals 15 residues. The chain's CDR3 is CASSPRAGTYNEQFF. CDR3 coding DNA: TGTGCCAGCTCACCGAGGGCAGGTACATACAATGAGCAGTTCTTC.

This clone was seen a few times. This sequence joins TRBV7-9 and TRBJ2-7, with TRBD1 identical over 12 bases. The V and J ends lost 5 bases and 6 bases, in that order; junction bases with no gene match: 5. CDR3 length equals 14 residues. CDR1 and CDR2 from the germline V gene are SEHNR and FQNEAQ (reference sequence). CDR3 sequence reads: CASSPRDRGLEQYF. In DNA, the CDR3 is TGTGCCAGCAGCCCCCGGGACAGGGGGCTCGAGCAGTACTTC.

In regard to this clone: The junction departs from germline at one end; a sequencing error may be responsible. V usage is TRBV6-4 and J usage is TRBJ2-3; 8 nucleotides match TRBD2. This CDR3 comprises 14 residues. Germline CDR1 MRHNA, CDR2 SNTAGT. DNA of the CDR3: TGTGCTAGCAGTGATGCTAGCGGGTCAGATACGCAGTATTTT. Its protein product is CASSDASGSDTQYF.

The rearrangement uses TRBV19 and TRBJ2-5; TRBD2 aligns across 7 bases. The CDR3 extends over 14 amino acids. V lost 3 bases, J lost 5 bases, and 6 bases stayed unmatched. Germline CDR1 reads LNHDA; CDR2 reads SQIVND (reference sequence). CDR3 protein: CASSMRTSLETQYF. In DNA, the CDR3 is TGTGCCAGTAGTATGAGGACTAGTCTTGAGACCCAGTACTTC.

This clone has a handful of counts. The V call is TRBV9, the J call TRBJ2-7, with TRBD2 as a possible D gene (6 bases). The V gene's germline CDR1 is SGDLS and CDR2 YYNGEE. The CDR3 extends over 15 amino acids. Trimming took off 0 bases at V and 4 bases at J, with 14 bases between the two ends. The CDR3 loop is CASSVGVAEWYEQYF. CDR3 DNA: TGTGCCAGCAGCGTAGGAGTAGCGGAGTGGTACGAGCAGTACTTC.

The count of this clone is one. The gene calls are TRBV18 and TRBJ2-5; unclear D gene. Germline CDR1 is KGHSH and CDR2 is LQKENI. CDR3 length: 17 amino acids. V lost 5 bases and J lost 1, with 20 bases in between. The CDR3 spells CASSYNPSSEPQETQYF. CDR3 coding DNA: TGTGCCAGCTCATATAACCCGTCAAGCGAACCCCAAGAGACCCAGTACTTC.

This chain connects TRBV29-1 to TRBJ2-2; 7 nucleotides align to TRBD2. The CDR3 totals 14 residues. V shed 1 base and J 5 bases; nucleotides not matched to a gene: 4. Germline assignment: CDR1 SQVTM and CDR2 ANQGSEA. This CDR3 is CSVEALGGTGELFF. CDR3 nucleotides: TGCAGCGTTGAAGCCCTCGGGGGGACCGGGGAGCTGTTTTTT.